A selection of T cell receptor beta chains follows, all from one sample in a study of early T cells in non-severe SARS-CoV-2 infection. TCRdb independently ran MiXCR on the 5' RACE reads; one entry per CDR3 protein. The data show 75,000 to 80,000 distinct CDR3 sequences, roughly 10% seen once. The starting material was whole blood, obtained at baseline. The receptors originated from an adult who was a healthcare worker with PCR-confirmed SARS-CoV-2 infection or an uninfected control (not recorded which). CDR3s include the opening cysteine and the closing phenylalanine or tryptophan. Each record gives: V gene, J gene, D gene, clone size, CDR3 DNA, CDR3 protein. D genes are given only for firm matches. Only part of the rows carry a size: once, few, many, or a class if the clone is expanded.

V: TRBV5-4; J: TRBJ1-2; D: TRBD1; size: few; DNA: TGTGCCAGCAGCTTCGGACAGGGGAGGAATGGCTACACCTTC; CDR3: CASSFGQGRNGYTF
V: TRBV4-2; J: TRBJ2-1; D: TRBD1; size: few; DNA: TGTGCCAGCAGCACCCGGACAGGGTCCCACAATGAGCAGTTCTTC; CDR3: CASSTRTGSHNEQFF
V: TRBV6-5; J: TRBJ1-3; D: .; size: .; DNA: TGTGCCAGCACCCGACATCCCGGCTCTGGAAACACCATATATTTT; CDR3: CASTRHPGSGNTIYF
V: TRBV7-2; J: TRBJ2-7; D: .; size: few; DNA: TGTGCCAGCAGCTCGTCCGGGACAACCTACGAGCAGTACTTC; CDR3: CASSSSGTTYEQYF
V: TRBV15; J: TRBJ2-5; D: TRBD2; size: many; DNA: TGTGCCACCAGCAGGGGACTAGCGGGGGTCGAGACCCAGTACTTC; CDR3: CATSRGLAGVETQYF
V: TRBV20-1; J: TRBJ2-3; D: .; size: few; DNA: TGCAGTGCTAGAGTAGGGCCCGGCACAGATACGCAGTATTTT; CDR3: CSARVGPGTDTQYF
V: TRBV29-1; J: TRBJ2-7; D: .; size: .; DNA: TGCAGCGTTGACGAACAGCAGAAGGTATACGAGCAGTACTTC; CDR3: CSVDEQQKVYEQYF
V: TRBV30; J: TRBJ2-7; D: .; size: few; DNA: TGTGCCTGGAGACGGGACCCATACGAGCAGTACTTC; CDR3: CAWRRDPYEQYF
V: TRBV5-1; J: TRBJ2-3; D: .; size: few; DNA: TGCGCCAGCAGCTTGGGAGCAGGACTGAGCACAGATACGCAGTATTTT; CDR3: CASSLGAGLSTDTQYF
V: TRBV6-1; J: TRBJ1-2; D: .; size: .; DNA: TGTGCCAGCAGTGAAATGGGGAGTCGAAGCTACACCTTC; CDR3: CASSEMGSRSYTF
V: TRBV7-9; J: TRBJ2-3; D: TRBD1; size: many; DNA: TGTGCCAGCAGCCCGAACAGGGGAGACAGCACAGATACGCAGTATTTT; CDR3: CASSPNRGDSTDTQYF
V: TRBV19; J: TRBJ1-4; D: .; size: few; DNA: TGTGCCAGTAGCCCTGGCGGGACACAAGGTGAAAAACTGTTTTTT; CDR3: CASSPGGTQGEKLFF
V: TRBV6-6; J: TRBJ1-1; D: .; size: .; DNA: TGTGCCAGCAGTTACTCGAATGCGGGAATCGGAACTGAAGCTTTCTTT; CDR3: CASSYSNAGIGTEAFF